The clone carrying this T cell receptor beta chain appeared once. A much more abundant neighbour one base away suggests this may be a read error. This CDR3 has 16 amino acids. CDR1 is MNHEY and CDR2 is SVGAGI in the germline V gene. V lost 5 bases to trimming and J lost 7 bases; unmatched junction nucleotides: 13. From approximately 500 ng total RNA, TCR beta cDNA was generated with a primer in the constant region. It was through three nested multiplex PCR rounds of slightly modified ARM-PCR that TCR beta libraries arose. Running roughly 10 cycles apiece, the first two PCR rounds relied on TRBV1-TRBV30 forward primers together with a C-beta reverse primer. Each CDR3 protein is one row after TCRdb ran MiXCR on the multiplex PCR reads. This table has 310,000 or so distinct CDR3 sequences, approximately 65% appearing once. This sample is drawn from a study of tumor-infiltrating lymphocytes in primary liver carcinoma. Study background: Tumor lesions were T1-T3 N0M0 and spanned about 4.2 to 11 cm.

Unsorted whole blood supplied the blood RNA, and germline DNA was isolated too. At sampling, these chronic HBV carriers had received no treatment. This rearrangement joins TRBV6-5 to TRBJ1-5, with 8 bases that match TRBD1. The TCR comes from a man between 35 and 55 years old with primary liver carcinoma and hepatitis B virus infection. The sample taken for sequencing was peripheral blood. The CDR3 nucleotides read TGTGCCAGCAGTCAACGGTCTGGACAGGGATGGCAGCCCCAGCATTTT. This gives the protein CASSQRSGQGWQPQHF.